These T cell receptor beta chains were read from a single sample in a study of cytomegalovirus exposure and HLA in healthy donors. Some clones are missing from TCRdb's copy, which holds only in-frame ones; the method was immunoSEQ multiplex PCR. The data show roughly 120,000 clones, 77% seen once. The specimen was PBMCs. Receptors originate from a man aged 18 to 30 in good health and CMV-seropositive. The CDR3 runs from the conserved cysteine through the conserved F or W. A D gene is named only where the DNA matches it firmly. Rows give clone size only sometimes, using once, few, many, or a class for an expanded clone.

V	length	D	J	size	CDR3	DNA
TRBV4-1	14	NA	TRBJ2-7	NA	CASSHFTGTYEQYF	TGCGCCAGCAGCCACTTTACAGGGACCTACGAGCAGTACTTC
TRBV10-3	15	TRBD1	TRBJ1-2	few	CAISDMGQRNYGYTF	TGTGCCATCAGTGATATGGGACAGCGTAACTATGGCTACACCTTC
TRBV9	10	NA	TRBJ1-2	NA	CASSANIYTF	TGTGCCAGCAGCGCAAACATCTACACCTTC
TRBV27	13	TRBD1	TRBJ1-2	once	CASSTSDRVGYTF	TGTGCCAGCAGCACATCAGACAGGGTTGGCTACACCTTC
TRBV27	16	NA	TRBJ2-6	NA	CASSYNRVLGANVLTF	TGTGCCAGCAGTTACAACAGGGTGCTTGGGGCCAACGTCCTGACTTTC
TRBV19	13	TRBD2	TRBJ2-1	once	CATGLAVPAEQFF	TGTGCCACCGGACTAGCCGTACCGGCCGAGCAGTTCTTC
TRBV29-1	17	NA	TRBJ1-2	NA	CSVRLAPGPGSRDGYTF	TGCAGCGTCCGATTGGCCCCGGGTCCCGGGTCCCGGGATGGCTACACCTTC
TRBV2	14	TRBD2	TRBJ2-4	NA	CASTGTRAVNSQYF	TGTGCCAGCACAGGGACTAGGGCTGTGAACAGTCAGTACTTC
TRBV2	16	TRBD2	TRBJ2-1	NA	CASRDFSSGTYNEQFF	TGTGCCAGCAGGGACTTCTCTAGCGGAACCTACAATGAGCAGTTCTTC
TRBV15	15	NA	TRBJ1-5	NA	CATSIEQNSNQPQHF	TGTGCCACCAGCATAGAACAGAATAGCAATCAGCCCCAGCATTTT
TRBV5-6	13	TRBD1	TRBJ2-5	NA	CASSLGTAGTQYF	TGTGCCAGTAGCTTAGGGACAGCAGGGACCCAGTACTTC
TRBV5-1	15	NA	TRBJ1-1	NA	CASSQLGHMNTEAFF	TGCGCCAGCAGCCAATTGGGCCACATGAACACTGAAGCTTTCTTT
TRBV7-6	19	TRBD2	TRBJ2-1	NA	CASGRGTSGGGSSYNEQFF	TGTGCCAGCGGACGAGGGACTAGCGGAGGGGGGAGCTCCTACAATGAGCAGTTCTTC
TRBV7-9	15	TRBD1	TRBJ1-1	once	CASSPAGQRNTEAFF	TGTGCCAGCAGCCCCGCGGGACAGCGGAACACTGAAGCTTTCTTT
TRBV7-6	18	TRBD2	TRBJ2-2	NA	CASSPGWTSGVNTGELFF	TGTGCCAGCAGCCCGGGATGGACAAGCGGGGTGAACACCGGGGAGCTGTTTTTT
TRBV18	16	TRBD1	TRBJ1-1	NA	CASSPETGDRDNRAFF	TGTGCCAGCTCACCCGAGACAGGGGATCGCGACAATCGGGCTTTCTTT
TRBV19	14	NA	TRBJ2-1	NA	CASSITSSYNEQFF	TGTGCCAGTAGTATCACGAGTTCCTACAATGAGCAGTTCTTC
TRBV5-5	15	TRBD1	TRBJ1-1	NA	CASSPTGGLSTEAFF	TGTGCCAGCAGCCCGACAGGGGGGTTAAGCACTGAAGCTTTCTTT
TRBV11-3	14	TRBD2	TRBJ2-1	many	CASSYPGTSNEQFF	TGTGCCAGCAGCTACCCCGGGACTAGCAATGAGCAGTTCTTC
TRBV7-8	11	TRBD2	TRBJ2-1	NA	CKTSEYNEQFF	TGTAAGACTAGCGAGTACAATGAGCAGTTCTTC